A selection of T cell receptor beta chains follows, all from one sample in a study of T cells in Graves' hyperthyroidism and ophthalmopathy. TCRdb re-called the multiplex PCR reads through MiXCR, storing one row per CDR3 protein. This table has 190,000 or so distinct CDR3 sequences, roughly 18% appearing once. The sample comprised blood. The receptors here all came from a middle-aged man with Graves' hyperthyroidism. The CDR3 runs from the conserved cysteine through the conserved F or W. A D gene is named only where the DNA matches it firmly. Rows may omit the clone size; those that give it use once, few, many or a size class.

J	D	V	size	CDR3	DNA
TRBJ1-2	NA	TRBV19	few	CASSPTANYGYTF	TGTGCCAGTAGTCCGACAGCGAACTATGGCTACACCTTC
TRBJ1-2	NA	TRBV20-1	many	CSGGQGHLNYGYTF	TGCAGTGGGGGGCAGGGCCACTTAAACTATGGCTACACCTTC
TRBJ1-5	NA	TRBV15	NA	CATSRRRDSNQPQHF	TGTGCCACCAGCAGGAGAAGGGATAGCAATCAGCCCCAGCATTTT
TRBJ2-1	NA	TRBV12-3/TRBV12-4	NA	CASRSWEATDNEQFF	TGTGCCAGCCGATCCTGGGAAGCCACAGACAATGAGCAGTTCTTC
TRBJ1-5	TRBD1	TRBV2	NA	CASSEPGQSEPQHF	TGTGCCAGCAGCGAACCGGGACAGTCCGAGCCCCAGCATTTT
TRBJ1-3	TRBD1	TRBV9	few	CASSGDRGGNTIYF	TGTGCCAGCAGCGGAGACAGGGGAGGAAACACCATATATTTT
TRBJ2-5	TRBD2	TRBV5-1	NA	CASGGGVAGGQETQYF	TGCGCCAGCGGAGGAGGAGTAGCGGGGGGCCAAGAGACCCAGTACTTC
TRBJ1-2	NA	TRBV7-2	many	CASNPGAPYGYTF	TGTGCCAGCAACCCTGGGGCCCCTTATGGCTACACCTTC
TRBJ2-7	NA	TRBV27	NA	CASRGWGPRGSEQYF	TGTGCCAGCAGGGGGTGGGGTCCCCGTGGTAGCGAGCAGTACTTC
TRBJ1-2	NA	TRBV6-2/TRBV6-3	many	CASSDLGTEFYGYTF	TGTGCCAGCAGTGACCTCGGGACGGAATTTTATGGCTACACCTTC
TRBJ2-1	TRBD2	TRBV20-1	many	CSATRGGAPRNEQFF	TGCAGTGCTACACGCGGGGGGGCCCCTCGGAATGAGCAGTTCTTC
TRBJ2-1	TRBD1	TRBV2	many	CASSDRTGRDNEQFF	TGTGCCAGCAGTGATCGGACAGGTAGAGACAATGAGCAGTTCTTC
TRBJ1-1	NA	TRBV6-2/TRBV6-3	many	CASQFAGGNTEAFF	TGTGCCAGCCAATTCGCGGGCGGGAACACTGAAGCTTTCTTT
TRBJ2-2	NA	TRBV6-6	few	CASNYSGTGELFF	TGTGCCAGCAATTACTCGGGGACCGGGGAGCTGTTTTTT
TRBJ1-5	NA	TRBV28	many	CASSLLGQFNQPQHF	TGTGCCAGCAGTTTATTAGGGCAGTTCAATCAGCCCCAGCATTTT
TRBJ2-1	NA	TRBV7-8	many	CASSTYRGSYNEQFF	TGTGCCAGCAGTACCTACAGAGGTTCATACAATGAGCAGTTCTTC
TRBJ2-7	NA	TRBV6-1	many	CASRKPFYEQYF	TGTGCCAGCAGGAAGCCCTTCTACGAGCAGTACTTC
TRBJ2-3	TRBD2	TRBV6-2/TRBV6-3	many	CASSDLAGGDTQYF	TGTGCCAGCAGCGACCTAGCGGGGGGAGATACGCAGTATTTT
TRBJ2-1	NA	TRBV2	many	CASQGWEEQFF	TGTGCCAGCCAGGGCTGGGAGGAGCAGTTCTTC
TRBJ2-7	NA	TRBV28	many	CASSFFQSRYEQYF	TGTGCCAGCAGTTTTTTCCAGTCACGCTACGAGCAGTACTTC
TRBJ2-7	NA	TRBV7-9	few	CASSSPPPRGSTYEQYF	TGTGCCAGCAGCTCACCCCCCCCCAGAGGCTCAACCTACGAGCAGTACTTC
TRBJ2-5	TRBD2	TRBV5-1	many	CASSFLAVQNGETQYF	TGCGCCAGCAGCTTTCTAGCGGTACAGAATGGAGAGACCCAGTACTTC
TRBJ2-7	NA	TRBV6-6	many	CASSYTKGDEQYF	TGTGCCAGCAGTTACACGAAAGGAGACGAGCAGTACTTC
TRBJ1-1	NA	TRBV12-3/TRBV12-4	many	CASGLWDNRGTEAFF	TGTGCCAGCGGCCTTTGGGACAATCGGGGCACTGAAGCTTTCTTT
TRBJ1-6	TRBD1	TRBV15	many	CATSRDRGGRSPLHF	TGTGCCACCAGCAGAGATAGAGGGGGCCGATCACCCCTCCACTTT
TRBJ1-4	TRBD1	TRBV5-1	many	CASSLWTGGNEKLFF	TGCGCCAGCAGCCTGTGGACAGGGGGTAATGAAAAACTGTTTTTT
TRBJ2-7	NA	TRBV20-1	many	CSALLYEQYF	TGCAGTGCCCTACTCTACGAGCAGTACTTC
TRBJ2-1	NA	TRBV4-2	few	CASSQDRNNEQFF	TGTGCCAGCAGCCAGGACAGAAACAATGAGCAGTTCTTC
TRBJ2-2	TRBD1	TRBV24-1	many	CATSDPGGSVTNTGELFF	TGTGCCACCAGTGATCCAGGGGGCTCCGTGACGAACACCGGGGAGCTGTTTTTT
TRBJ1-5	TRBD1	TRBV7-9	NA	CASSSTTGVGQPQHF	TGTGCCAGCAGTTCTACGACAGGGGTTGGGCAGCCCCAGCATTTT
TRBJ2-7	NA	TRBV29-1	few	CSVSGLWSSYEQYF	TGCAGCGTTTCGGGACTGTGGTCGTCCTACGAGCAGTACTTC
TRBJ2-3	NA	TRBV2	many	CASTTRLSTDTQYF	TGTGCCAGCACTACGAGGCTCTCAACAGATACGCAGTATTTT
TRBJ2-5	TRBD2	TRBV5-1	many	CASSWTTSGEETQYF	TGCGCCAGCAGCTGGACGACTAGCGGGGAAGAGACCCAGTACTTC
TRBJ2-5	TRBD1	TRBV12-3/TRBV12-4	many	CASRDRGVAQYF	TGTGCCAGCAGAGACAGGGGAGTGGCCCAGTACTTC
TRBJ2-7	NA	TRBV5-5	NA	CASSQTGSGDYEQYF	TGTGCCAGCAGCCAAACGGGCAGTGGTGACTACGAGCAGTACTTC
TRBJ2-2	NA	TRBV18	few	CASSPGTQKNTGELFF	TGTGCCAGCTCACCCGGGACTCAAAAGAACACCGGGGAGCTGTTTTTT
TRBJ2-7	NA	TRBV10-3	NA	CAIRANGPSYEQYF	TGTGCCATCAGGGCGAACGGCCCCTCCTACGAGCAGTACTTC
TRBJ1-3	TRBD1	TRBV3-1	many	CASSPSGGGRGNTIYF	TGTGCCAGCAGCCCATCAGGAGGGGGCCGTGGAAACACCATATATTTT
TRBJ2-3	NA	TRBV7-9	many	CASSLDGSITDTQYF	TGTGCCAGCAGCTTAGACGGTTCCATCACAGATACGCAGTATTTT
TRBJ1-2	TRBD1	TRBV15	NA	CATSTGQGVLSNYGYTF	TGTGCCACCAGCACTGGACAGGGAGTACTTTCTAACTATGGCTACACCTTC
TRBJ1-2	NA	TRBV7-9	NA	CASSRVDYGYTF	TGTGCCAGCAGCCGGGTGGACTATGGCTACACCTTC
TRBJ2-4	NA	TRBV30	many	CAWNRVRGADIQYF	TGTGCCTGGAATAGGGTTCGAGGGGCGGACATTCAGTACTTC
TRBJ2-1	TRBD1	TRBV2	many	CASRKDRANYNEQFF	TGTGCCAGCAGGAAGGACAGGGCAAACTACAATGAGCAGTTCTTC
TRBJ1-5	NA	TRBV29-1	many	CSVGEHRLPQHF	TGCAGCGTTGGAGAGCATAGATTGCCCCAGCATTTT
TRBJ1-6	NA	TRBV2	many	CASIPGDYNSPLHF	TGTGCCAGCATCCCGGGAGACTATAATTCACCCCTCCACTTT
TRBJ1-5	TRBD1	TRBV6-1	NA	CASSRTGRQPQHF	TGTGCCAGCAGTAGGACAGGGCGTCAGCCCCAGCATTTT
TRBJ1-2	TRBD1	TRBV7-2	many	CASSFRQGAGYGYTF	TGTGCCAGCAGCTTTAGACAGGGGGCAGGGTATGGCTACACCTTC
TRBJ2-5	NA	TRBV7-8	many	CASSLVGKQETQYF	TGTGCCAGCAGCTTAGTTGGCAAGCAAGAGACCCAGTACTTC
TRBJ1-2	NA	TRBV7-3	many	CASTPTPGGGYTF	TGTGCCAGCACCCCGACTCCGGGAGGCGGCTACACCTTC
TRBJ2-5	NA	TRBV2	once	CASRGAGGKEETQYF	TGTGCCAGCAGAGGGGCAGGAGGGAAAGAAGAGACCCAGTACTTC